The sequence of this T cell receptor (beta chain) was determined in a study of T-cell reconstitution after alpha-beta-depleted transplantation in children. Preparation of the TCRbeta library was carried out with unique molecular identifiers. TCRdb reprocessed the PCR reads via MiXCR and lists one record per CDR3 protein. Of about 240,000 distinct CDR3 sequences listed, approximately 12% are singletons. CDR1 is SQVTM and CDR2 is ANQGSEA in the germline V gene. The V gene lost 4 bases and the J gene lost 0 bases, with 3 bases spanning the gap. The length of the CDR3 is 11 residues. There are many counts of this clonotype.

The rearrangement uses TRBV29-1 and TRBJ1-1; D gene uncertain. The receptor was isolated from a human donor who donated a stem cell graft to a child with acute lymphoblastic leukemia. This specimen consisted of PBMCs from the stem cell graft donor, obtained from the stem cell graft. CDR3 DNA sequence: TGCAGCGTTGGACTGAACACTGAAGCTTTCTTT. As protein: CSVGLNTEAFF.